Listed here are 11 T cell receptor beta chains from one sample, sequenced in a study of T-cell reconstitution after alpha-beta-depleted transplantation in children. This sample's TCRbeta library carried unique molecular identifier barcodes. TCRdb processed the PCR reads anew with MiXCR; each CDR3 protein has one entry. The data show fewer than 750,000 distinct CDR3 sequences, more than 20% seen once. The material was PBMCs, mostly from graft donor cells, obtained 360 days after TCRalphabeta/CD19-depleted stem cell transplant. The receptors here all came from a boy less than two years old who had a stem cell transplant for acute myeloid leukemia, so the T cells may come from the graft donor.

The rearrangement uses TRBV21-1 and TRBJ2-1; no check of the table's D call, TRBD2, against the DNA was made. TRBV21-1 is assigned pseudogene status. This CDR3 has 14 residues. This CDR3 reads CASRPGTRGGEQFF. DNA of the CDR3: TGTGCCAGCAGACCCGGGACTAGGGGTGGTGAGCAGTTCTTC.

This clonotype was counted between two and nine times. The V call is TRBV14, the J call TRBJ1-3, with D uncertain. Trimming left V 2 bases short and J 0 bases short, with 8 bases between. Per the germline V gene, CDR1 is SGHDN and CDR2 is FVKESK. This CDR3 comprises 15 residues. Here the CDR3 reads CASSQFGTSGNTIYF. CDR3 sequence (DNA): TGTGCCAGCAGCCAATTCGGCACCTCTGGAAACACCATATATTTT.

The chain is built from TRBV6-2 or TRBV6-3 and TRBJ2-1, with D perhaps matching TRBD1 or TRBD2 (5 bases each). The CDR3 runs to 15 residues. CDR1 is MNHEY, CDR2 SVGEGT, per germline. V lost 4 bases to trimming and J lost 6 bases, with 16 bases between them. CDR3 protein: CASSFGSGPGNEQFF. The CDR3 region has the DNA TGTGCCAGCAGTTTTGGATCGGGGCCGGGCAATGAGCAGTTCTTC.

This clonotype was recorded at least ten times. The V call is TRBV10-3, the J call TRBJ2-5; 9 bases align to TRBD2. Trimming at V came to 3 bases and at J to 4 bases, leaving 6 bases not matched to a gene. This CDR3 has 15 residues. Germline V gene data show CDR1 as ENHRY and CDR2 as SYGVKD. The CDR3 loop is CAISDLAGTRETQYF. CDR3 bases: TGTGCCATCAGTGACCTAGCGGGGACCCGAGAGACCCAGTACTTC.

The V gene is TRBV12-3 or TRBV12-4, the J gene TRBJ1-5, with TRBD1 as a possible D gene (6 bases). The V gene lost 6 bases and the J gene lost 4 bases, with 10 bases spanning the gap. This CDR3 contains 13 residues. The CDR3 sequence is CASSPDRNQPQHF. For the CDR3, the DNA is TGTGCCAGCAGCCCAGACAGGAATCAGCCCCAGCATTTT.

Comments on this clonotype: A much larger clone is a single base away; this may be a read error. This chain joins TRBV5-1 and TRBJ2-7; 8 bases match TRBD1. There are 14 residues in the CDR3. CDR1 and CDR2 from the germline V gene are SGHRS and YFSETQ. V shed 4 bases, J shed 9 bases, and the junction held 12 bases outside the gene matches. The CDR3 nucleotides read TGCGCCAGCAGCGAAACAGGGGGGTCTGTGGTGCAGTACTTC. This encodes CASSETGGSVVQYF. Looking up the rest from reference TRBV5-1 and TRBJ2-7 gives the full variable domain: KAGVTQTPRYLIKTRGQQVTLSCSPISGHRSVSWYQQTPGQGLQFLFEYFSETQRNKGNFPGRFSGRQFSNSRSEMNVSTLELGDSALYLCASSETGGSVVQYFGPGTRLTVT.

This clonotype was found many times. The CDR3, as DNA: TGTGCCAGCACCTTACTAGCGGGGGGCCGCACAGATACGCAGTATTTT. It is translated as CASTLLAGGRTDTQYF. The chain recombines TRBV28 with TRBJ2-3; TRBD2 aligns across 12 bases. Trimming removed 7 bases from V and 1 base from J; junction bases left unmatched: 6. The germline CDR1 and CDR2 sequences are MDHEN and SYDVKM. The CDR3 runs to 16 residues.

This clonotype showed up many times. The genes are TRBV20-1 and TRBJ2-7; tentatively, D is TRBD1 (5 bases). Trimming stripped 1 base from V and 2 bases from J, with 6 bases between. The CDR3 is made up of 12 amino acids. CDR1 is DFQATT and CDR2 is SNEGSKA in the germline V gene (reference sequence). CDR3 nucleotides: TGCAGTGCTAGAGCAGGGACCTACGAGCAGTACGTC. Translating gives CSARAGTYEQYV.

The chain is built from TRBV20-1 and TRBJ1-1; D ambiguous. The CDR3 is 14 residues long. Germline-derived CDR1 and CDR2 are DFQATT and SNEGSKA (reference sequence). V dropped 2 bases and J dropped 1 base, with 11 bases sitting between them. The chain's CDR3 is CSARMGNSNTEAFF. CDR3 sequence (DNA): TGCAGTGCTAGAATGGGTAACTCGAACACTGAAGCTTTCTTT.

Ten or more counts support this clonotype. The rearrangement links TRBV12-3 or TRBV12-4 to TRBJ2-7; D may be TRBD1 (5 bases). The CDR3 spans 13 residues. V lost 6 bases and J lost 3, with 12 bases in between. CDR3 sequence (DNA): TGTGCCAGCAGCCATGACGGACACTACGAGCAGTACTTC. It codes for CASSHDGHYEQYF.

This clonotype turned up a few times. This chain links TRBV7-9 with TRBJ2-5; D perhaps matches TRBD2 (6 bases). Germline assignment: CDR1 SEHNR and CDR2 FQNEAQ (reference sequence). This CDR3 spans 15 amino acids. The germline V and J ends were trimmed by 10 bases and 0 bases, with 18 bases remaining between them. The CDR3 nucleotides are TGTGCCACCACACTGGGGAGGTTCGACCAAGAGACCCAGTACTTC. Translation: CATTLGRFDQETQYF.